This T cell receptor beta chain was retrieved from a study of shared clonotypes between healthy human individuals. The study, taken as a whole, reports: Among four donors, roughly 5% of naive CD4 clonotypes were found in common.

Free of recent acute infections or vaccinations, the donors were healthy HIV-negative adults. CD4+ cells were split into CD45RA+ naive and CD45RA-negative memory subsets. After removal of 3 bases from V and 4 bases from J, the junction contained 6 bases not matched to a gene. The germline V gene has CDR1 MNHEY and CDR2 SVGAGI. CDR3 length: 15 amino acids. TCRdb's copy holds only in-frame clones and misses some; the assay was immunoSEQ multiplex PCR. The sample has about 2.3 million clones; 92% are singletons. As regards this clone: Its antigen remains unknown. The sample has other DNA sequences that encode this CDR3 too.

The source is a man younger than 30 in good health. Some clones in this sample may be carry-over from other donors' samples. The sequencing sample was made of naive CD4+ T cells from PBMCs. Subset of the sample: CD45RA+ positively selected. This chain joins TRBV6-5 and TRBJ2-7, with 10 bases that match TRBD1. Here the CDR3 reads CASSYRDRGIYEQYF. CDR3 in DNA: TGTGCCAGCAGTTATCGGGACAGGGGAATATACGAGCAGTACTTC.